Each of the 12 T cell receptor beta chains below was sequenced from the same sample in a study of T cell repertoires in cytomegalovirus infection. No antigen has been assigned to these receptors. Each CDR3 protein is one row after TCRdb ran MiXCR on the reads. The repertoire has roughly 120,000 distinct CDR3 sequences, over 9% of them found once; the top ten carry roughly 29%. The sample consisted of PBMCs, sequenced either directly or after in vitro stimulation (not recorded which). These receptors originate from a human donor in good health (CMV status not recorded). Some clones in this sample may be carry-over from other donors' samples.

The chain recombines TRBV5-4 with TRBJ2-3; D is uncertain. Per the germline V gene, CDR1 is SGHNT and CDR2 is YYREEE (reference sequence). This CDR3 contains 14 residues. Trimming shortened V by 0 bases and J by 2 bases, and 7 bases separated the two germline ends. The chain's CDR3 is CASSLEKLTDTQYF. The CDR3 DNA is TGTGCCAGCAGCTTGGAGAAGCTCACAGATACGCAGTATTTT.

The V and J genes are TRBV7-9 and TRBJ1-2; D is possibly TRBD1 (5 bases). This CDR3 spans 13 amino acids. Trimming pared 6 bases from V and 6 bases from J, leaving 14 bases between. Germline values: CDR1 SEHNR, CDR2 FQNEAQ (reference sequence). The CDR3 region is CASRVTGTDGYTF. The CDR3 DNA is TGTGCCAGCAGGGTCACCGGGACGGATGGCTACACCTTC.

This clonotype was seen once. This rearrangement joins TRBV4-3 to TRBJ2-3; TRBD2 agrees at 11 bases. This CDR3 region has 16 residues. The V and J ends lost 4 bases and 0 bases, in that order; junction bases with no gene match: 3. The germline gives CDR1 LGHNA, CDR2 YSLEER. CDR3 in DNA: TGCGCCAGCAGCCGGACTAGCGGGTTTAGCACAGATACGCAGTATTTT. It translates to CASSRTSGFSTDTQYF.

This clonotype was found many times. The V call is TRBV27, the J call TRBJ1-3; 7 bases are a match to TRBD1. J was trimmed by 4 bases and V by 5 bases; bases with no gene match: 8. The CDR3 contains 15 residues. The germline V gene encodes CDR1 MNHEY and CDR2 SMNVEV (reference sequence). The CDR3 spells CASSPFWDRGNTIYF. The CDR3, as DNA: TGTGCCAGCAGTCCGTTTTGGGACAGAGGAAACACCATATATTTT.

J is TRBJ2-1 and V is TRBV5-4; 11 nucleotides line up with TRBD1. Germline V CDR1 and CDR2: SGHNT, YYREEE (reference sequence). This CDR3 has 16 residues. V lost 4 bases to trimming and J lost 4 bases; unmatched junction nucleotides: 7. As DNA, the CDR3 is TGTGCCAGCAGCACCGGTGGGACAGGGGGGTACAATGAGCAGTTCTTC. Amino acid sequence: CASSTGGTGGYNEQFF.

Only a few counts were recorded for this clonotype. Germline and junction disagree at one end, which may indicate a read error. The gene calls are TRBV6-2 or TRBV6-3 and TRBJ2-3, with D perhaps matching TRBD2 (5 bases). Germline CDR1 is MNHEY and CDR2 is SVGEGT. CDR3 length: 14 amino acids. CDR3 nucleotides: TGTGCCAGCAGTTCCGGGAACCACACATATACGCAGTATTTT. Protein sequence: CASSSGNHTYTQYF.

This clonotype was recorded a few times. This chain links TRBV9 with TRBJ2-7; D gene uncertain. This CDR3 region has 13 residues. CDR1 is SGDLS, CDR2 YYNGEE, per germline. With 3 bases removed from V and 5 bases from J, the gap between germline ends came to 12 bases. CDR3 sequence: CASSEELSDEQYF. The CDR3 nucleotides are TGTGCCAGCAGCGAGGAGTTATCCGACGAGCAGTACTTC.

As regards this clonotype: Since a much larger clone is just one base distant, this may be a read error. The chain employs TRBV11-3 and TRBJ2-3, with D perhaps being TRBD1 or TRBD2 (5 bases each). There are 15 residues in the CDR3. Trimming removed 7 bases from V and 1 base from J, with 15 bases in between. Germline CDR1 SGHNT, CDR2 YENEEA. The CDR3 spells CASTSWGRGTDTQYF. CDR3 sequence (DNA): TGTGCCAGCACCTCCTGGGGACGGGGCACAGATACGCAGTATTTT.

This clonotype was picked up many times. The rearrangement uses TRBV2 and TRBJ2-1; D possibly corresponds to TRBD1 (6 bases). The CDR3 has 14 amino acids. Germline CDR1 reads SNHLY; CDR2 reads FYNNEI. Trimming shortened V by 11 bases and J by 0 bases, and 14 bases separated the two germline ends. The CDR3 DNA reads as TGTGCCGGGGGCGTGTCGGTCTCCTACAATGAGCAGTTCTTC. This translates into CAGGVSVSYNEQFF.

This clonotype was seen ten or more times. The rearrangement links TRBV7-2 to TRBJ2-1, with TRBD2 matching 10 bases. The CDR3 spans 14 residues. V lost 2 bases and J lost 12; bases outside the gene matches: 7. Per the germline V gene, CDR1 is SGHTA and CDR2 is FQGNSA. Written as DNA, the CDR3 is TGTGCCAGCAGCTTAACGCCTAGCGGGAGAACGCAGTTCTTC. This encodes CASSLTPSGRTQFF.

This clonotype appeared many times. The V and J genes are TRBV7-9 and TRBJ2-1, with 12 bases lining up with TRBD2. The CDR3 totals 15 residues. The junction had 7 bases not matched to a gene; V was cut back by 4 bases and J by 9 bases. Germline values: CDR1 SEHNR, CDR2 FQNEAQ (reference sequence). The CDR3, as DNA: TGTGCCAGCAGCTGGTGGACTAGCGGGAATTTTGAGCAGTTCTTC. This gives the protein CASSWWTSGNFEQFF.

This clonotype was seen only a few times. The rearrangement uses TRBV6-5 and TRBJ1-6; D is undetermined. V gave up 8 bases and J gave up 13 bases, with 15 bases separating them. The CDR3 has 12 residues. Looked up from germline, CDR1 is MNHEY and CDR2 is SVGAGI. CDR3 sequence reads: CASSRTRSPLHF. CDR3 DNA: TGTGCCAGCTCCCGGACTAGGAGCCCCCTCCACTTT.